This T cell receptor (beta chain) came from a study of cytomegalovirus exposure and HLA in healthy donors. Study context: Around 85 million unique TCRs from HLA-typed donors were held in an early data release. Study-wide findings and caveats: When the data were analyzed later, several of the most significant clusters appeared to be linked to common viral pathogens.

The CDR3 is made up of 14 amino acids. The germline V and J ends were trimmed by 0 bases and 4 bases, with 10 bases remaining between them. Per germline, CDR1 SGDLS and CDR2 YYNGEE. This clone was observed a handful of times. Its antigen remains unidentified. 60 Vbeta and 13 Jbeta primers were used in PCR. Original analysis: Unique TCR beta chains numbered approximately 80 million in a later analysis, with roughly 9.9 million shared. Method: immunoSEQ multiplex PCR; TCRdb's copy keeps in-frame clones and lacks some. Clone size and the V and J calls come from that table; the DNA yielded D and trimming. The data show 150,000 to 200,000 clones, approximately 85% seen once.

The sequence came from a man aged 18 to 29 in good health and CMV-seronegative. The chain has TRBV9 and TRBJ1-2; D gene unclear. Material for sequencing was PBMCs. CDR3 loop: CASSVVDNGYGYTF. For the CDR3, the DNA is TGTGCCAGCAGCGTAGTAGATAATGGCTATGGCTACACCTTC. Variable domain in full (rest from reference TRBV9 and TRBJ1-2): DSGVTQTPKHLITATGQRVTLRCSPRSGDLSVYWYQQSLDQGLQFLIQYYNGEERAKGNILERFSAQQFPDLHSELNLSSLELGDSALYFCASSVVDNGYGYTFGSGTRLTVV.